Presented here are 8 T cell receptor beta chains from one specimen sequenced in a study of shared clonotypes between healthy human individuals (TCRdb year 2020). The method was the immunoSEQ multiplex PCR assay. In TCRdb, the immuneACCESS table is reduced to in-frame sequences with V and J assigned. These tables do not hold every clone; where another copy was compared, an unresolved V gene accounts for under half, and the others remain unexplained. The sample has fewer than 200,000 clones on record, approximately 70% of them singletons. 10% of the sample comes from the top ten. The sample taken for sequencing was memory CD4+ T cells sorted from blood. This specimen's cell subset or site label, interpreted: CD45RA-negative fraction. The receptor source for this set is a man younger than 40 in good health.

The DNA for the CDR3 is TGTGCCAGCAGCTTACCGGGGCTCAATGAGCAGTTCTTC. Its translation is CASSLPGLNEQFF. The genes are TRBV11-3 and TRBJ2-1, with D perhaps TRBD1 or TRBD2 (5 bases each). The CDR3 consists of 13 residues. From germline, CDR1 is SGHNT and CDR2 YENEEA. Trimming pared 2 bases from V and 6 bases from J, leaving 8 bases between.

This clone occurred a few times. The chain carries TRBV9 and TRBJ1-4; D perhaps matches TRBD1 (5 bases). Looked up from germline, CDR1 is SGDLS and CDR2 is YYNGEE. V dropped 5 bases and J dropped 7 bases, with 18 bases sitting between them. The length of the CDR3 is 15 residues. DNA of the CDR3: TGTGCCAGCAGTCAGATAGGGGAAGCAGGTGAAAAACTGTTTTTT. Translating gives CASSQIGEAGEKLFF. Complete variable domain (other parts from reference TRBV9 and TRBJ1-4): DSGVTQTPKHLITATGQRVTLRCSPRSGDLSVYWYQQSLDQGLQFLIQYYNGEERAKGNILERFSAQQFPDLHSELNLSSLELGDSALYFCASSQIGEAGEKLFFGSGTQLSVL.

The chain joins TRBV9 to TRBJ2-1; 11 bases fit TRBD2. V lost 4 bases to trimming and J lost 0 bases; unmatched junction nucleotides: 3. Germline V gene lookup returns CDR1 SGDLS and CDR2 YYNGEE. CDR3 length: 16 amino acids. As DNA, the CDR3 is TGTGCCAGCAGCCTAGCGGGGGGAAACTCCTACAATGAGCAGTTCTTC. It translates to CASSLAGGNSYNEQFF.

The J gene is TRBJ2-3, the V gene TRBV6-6, with D unclear. The CDR3 contains 11 residues. Trimming took off 6 bases at V and 7 bases at J, with 8 bases between the two ends. The V gene's germline CDR1 is MNHNY and CDR2 SVGAGI (reference sequence). CDR3 sequence: CASSLTHTQYF. Here the CDR3 DNA reads TGTGCCAGCAGCTTGACTCATACGCAGTATTTT.

The chain combines TRBV7-2 with TRBJ2-5; tentatively, D is TRBD2 (5 bases). CDR1 SGHTA and CDR2 FQGNSA come from the germline V gene. This CDR3 is built from 13 residues. Trimming stripped 4 bases from V and 5 bases from J, with 11 bases between. CDR3 in DNA: TGTGCCAGCAGCTACGGGCAGCGGGAGACCCAGTACTTC. Protein product: CASSYGQRETQYF.

This clone was seen only a few times. This chain uses TRBV18 with TRBJ2-5; D is uncertain. The CDR3 totals 17 residues. Germline assignment: CDR1 KGHSH and CDR2 LQKENI. Trimming cost V 2 bases and J 0 bases, with 16 bases left between them. The CDR3 DNA reads TGTGCCAGCTCACCATTCTTCACCTCCCTGAACCAAGAGACCCAGTACTTC. Translated: CASSPFFTSLNQETQYF.

The V gene is TRBV6-5, the J gene TRBJ1-1; possibly TRBD1 for D (5 bases). The CDR3 totals 13 residues. The V end was cut by 2 bases, the J end by 5 bases, with 9 bases between. Germline CDR1 MNHEY, CDR2 SVGAGI. The DNA for the CDR3 is TGTGCCAGCAGTTACGGCCCAGGGACTGAAGCTTTCTTT. Translated, it gives CASSYGPGTEAFF.

This chain uses TRBV5-6 with TRBJ2-7, with 8 bases lining up with TRBD2. V trimming: 3 bases; J trimming: 4 bases; junction bases outside the gene matches: 6. Germline assignment: CDR1 SGHDT and CDR2 YYEEEE. This CDR3 has 14 residues. The CDR3 loop is CASSWTSIKYEQYF. The CDR3, as DNA: TGTGCCAGCAGCTGGACTAGCATAAAATACGAGCAGTACTTC.